The clone carrying this TCR beta chain was counted a few times. The CDR3 is 13 residues long. V was trimmed by 7 bases and J by 5 bases, leaving 12 bases between them. The germline V gene encodes CDR1 MDHEN and CDR2 SYDVKM. This entry is derived from a study of cytotoxic CD8 clonotypes in ibrutinib-treated CLL. Turning to the study itself: Partial response was seen in around 25 patients and complete response in 2; after median around 72 months, approximately 14 stayed remitted, about 12 progressed.

Assay used: immunoSEQ multiplex PCR; TCRdb lists only in-frame clones, some missing. Of 130,000 to 150,000 clones in the sample, about 91% were seen once. This sequence originates from a human donor with chronic lymphocytic leukemia. The sample here was PBMCs, taken after 12 months of ibrutinib treatment. The chain combines TRBV28 with TRBJ1-5; no clear D gene. CDR3: CASTPGDYQPQHF. CDR3 in DNA: TGTGCCAGCACCCCGGGTGATTATCAGCCCCAGCATTTT.